The 4 T cell receptor beta chains listed next were all sequenced from one sample in a study of CD8 T cells in Susac syndrome. RNA, at roughly 0.5 to 1 ug, was reverse transcribed with random hexamers. MiXCR, applied by TCRdb to the immunoSEQ multiplex PCR reads, yields one record per CDR3 protein. The sample shows about 120,000 distinct CDR3 sequences, 85% to 95% of them seen only once. The sequencing input was CD8+ T cells from PBMCs. These receptors were collected from a human donor in good health.

This chain uses TRBV7-2 with TRBJ1-5, with D unclear. Trimming took off 5 bases at V and 9 bases at J, with 14 bases between the two ends. The CDR3 is made up of 13 amino acids. Germline-derived CDR1 and CDR2 are SGHTA and FQGNSA. The CDR3 sequence is CASSADPWAPQHF. The CDR3 bases are TGTGCCAGCAGCGCGGACCCCTGGGCGCCCCAGCATTTT.

The chain links TRBV20-1 to TRBJ2-3; weak D call: TRBD1 (6 bases). CDR1 is DFQATT and CDR2 is SNEGSKA in the germline V gene (reference sequence). V lost 5 bases to trimming and J lost 0 bases, with 15 bases between them. The CDR3 runs 15 residues. In nucleotides, the CDR3 is TGCAGTGCTGACCGGGACACCCTTAGCACAGATACGCAGTATTTT. Translated, it gives CSADRDTLSTDTQYF.

CDR3 residues: CASREEGLSSSYNEQFF. The CDR3 DNA is TGTGCCAGCAGGGAAGAGGGGCTATCAAGCTCCTACAATGAGCAGTTCTTC. The genes are TRBV27 and TRBJ2-1; possibly TRBD1 or TRBD2 for D (5 bases each). CDR3 length equals 17 residues. In germline, CDR1 is MNHEY, CDR2 SMNVEV (reference sequence). Trimming pared 6 bases from V and 0 bases from J, leaving 18 bases between.

This sequence joins TRBV12-3 or TRBV12-4 and TRBJ1-5; D ambiguous. The CDR3 covers 12 residues. Trimming removed 5 bases at V and 0 bases at J, with 2 bases between. Here the CDR3 reads CASSNSNQPQHF. Written as DNA, the CDR3 is TGTGCCAGCAGTAATAGCAATCAGCCCCAGCATTTT.